In its sample, the clone carrying this TCR beta chain was seen a few times. The junction had 5 bases not matched to a gene; V was cut back by 8 bases and J by 3 bases. CDR3 size: 13 residues. Germline CDR1 is MDHEN and CDR2 is SYDVKM. The data were obtained in a study of shared clonotypes between healthy human individuals. Produced via immunoSEQ multiplex PCR; TCRdb's table is partial and in-frame only. The data hold about 960,000 clones, with approximately 80% observed a single time. The chain uses TRBV28 and TRBJ2-5; TRBD2 agrees at 8 bases. The TCR comes from a man aged 18 to 29 in good health. The sequenced sample consisted of memory CD4+ T cells sorted from blood. Described subset: CD45RA-negative fraction. CDR3 loop: CASLSGGEETQYF. CDR3 in DNA: TGTGCCAGCCTCAGCGGGGGTGAAGAGACCCAGTACTTC. The entire variable domain, with the rest obtained from reference TRBV28 and TRBJ2-5, is as follows: DVKVTQSSRYLVKRTGEKVFLECVQDMDHENMFWYRQDPGLGLRLIYFSYDVKMKEKGDIPEGYSVSREKKERFSLILESASTNQTSMYLCASLSGGEETQYFGPGTRLLVL.